This T cell receptor beta chain was captured in a study of shared clonotypes between healthy human individuals. In the study overall: Per-donor plates numbered three CD4 naive, three CD4 memory, two CD8 naive and one CD8 memory.

The germline V gene encodes CDR1 SEHNR and CDR2 FQNEAQ (reference sequence). This CDR3 comprises 16 residues. J lost 4 bases, V lost 1 base, and 7 bases had no gene match. The donor population consisted of healthy HIV-negative adults with no recent acute infections or vaccinations. Both subsets, CD45RA+ naive and CD45RA-negative memory, were split from the CD4+ cells. General study results and limits: In general, naive subsets displayed greater estimated richness than memory subsets did.

The method was immunoSEQ multiplex PCR; TCRdb's version includes in-frame clones alone and lacks a portion of them. The sample shows about 710,000 clones, 73% of them seen only once. On this clone itself: Its antigen is not known.

This TCR was sampled from a woman aged 25 to 45 in good health. The chain is built from TRBV7-9 and TRBJ1-1, with 9 bases that match TRBD1. Input material: memory CD4+ T cells sorted from blood. The subset is: CD45RA-negative fraction. CDR3 sequence: CASSLGQGVLSTEAFF. Here the CDR3 DNA reads TGTGCCAGCAGCTTAGGACAGGGGGTGTTAAGCACTGAAGCTTTCTTT.